This paragraph covers one TCR beta chain sequence. These data come from a study of blood T cell repertoires in COVID-19. Study-wide context: COVID-19 samples from acute and convalescent phases originated in the United States, Italy and Spain. T cells, B-cell-depleted T cells, or PBMCs supplied cDNA or gDNA.

Original methodology: The authors estimated nucleated cell counts from reference gene primer amplification. The data were produced by immunoSEQ multiplex PCR, yet TCRdb's version contains in-frame clones alone and is incomplete. Clone size and V and J calls were adopted from that table, with D and trimming inferred from the DNA. The sample has under 300,000 clones, over 75% seen once; the top ten hold roughly 2%. The sequenced sample consisted of peripheral blood. The receptor was isolated from a man aged 25 to 40 who had recovered from COVID-19.

This CDR3 is CASSLLDGVGYTF. The CDR3 DNA reads as TGTGCCAGCAGTTTATTGGACGGGGTCGGCTACACCTTC. V usage is TRBV28 and J usage is TRBJ1-2; D is undetermined. The CDR3 contains 13 residues. Germline loops: CDR1 MDHEN, CDR2 SYDVKM. V was trimmed by 1 base and J by 8 bases, leaving 11 bases between them.